What follows are 26 T cell receptor beta chains derived from one specimen sequenced in a study of T cell repertoires in cytomegalovirus infection. These receptors are not linked to any known antigen. TCRdb re-derived calls from the reads in MiXCR, one entry per CDR3 protein. The table lists approximately 910,000 distinct CDR3 sequences, approximately 31% of them singletons, with 11% to 15% in the top ten. The sequencing here drew on cultured CD8+ T cells from PBMCs, taken from culture after CMV antigen stimulation. The source of these receptors is a human donor in good health (CMV status not recorded). Some clones in this sample may be carry-over from other donors' samples.

Concerning this clonotype itself: A single base separates this from a much larger clone, so it may be a read error. This chain connects TRBV12-3 or TRBV12-4 to TRBJ2-3; 12 nucleotides line up with TRBD1. The CDR3 length is 15 residues. Unmatched junction bases numbered 5, after V lost 5 bases and J lost 5 bases. CDR3 protein: CASSIGTGGGDTQYF. The CDR3 coding sequence is TGTGCCAGCAGTATTGGGACAGGGGGCGGAGATACGCAGTATTTT.

This clonotype was observed a few times. The V and J genes are TRBV19 and TRBJ2-1, with TRBD1 identical over 10 bases. CDR3 size: 14 residues. The V gene end was trimmed by 7 bases and the J gene end by 5 bases; junction bases not matched to a gene: 5. The V gene's germline CDR1 is LNHDA and CDR2 SQIVND (reference sequence). As DNA, the CDR3 is TGTGCCAGTAATTGGGGACAGGGGAACAATGAGCAGTTCTTC. Protein product: CASNWGQGNNEQFF.

This clonotype was detected only a few times. The CDR3 DNA sequence: TGTGCCAGCACCCCAAACAGGGGGCACACTGAAGCTTTCTTT. Amino acids: CASTPNRGHTEAFF. This sequence joins TRBV6-6 and TRBJ1-1; 9 positions match TRBD1. The CDR3 covers 14 residues. Looked up from germline, CDR1 is MNHNY and CDR2 is SVGAGI (reference sequence). Trimming removed 7 bases from V and 3 bases from J; junction bases left unmatched: 6.

The chain carries TRBV11-2 and TRBJ2-3; D tentatively fits TRBD1 or TRBD2 (5 bases each). The germline CDR1 and CDR2 sequences are SGHAT and FQNNGV. This CDR3 is 13 amino acids long. Between the trimmed V and J ends, which lost 5 bases and 9 bases, there was a span of 15 bases. The CDR3 nucleotides read TGTGCCAGCAGCGGTCGGGGCCCCGGAACGCAGTATTTT. It specifies CASSGRGPGTQYF.

This clonotype has just one count. At one of its ends the junction is not consistent with the germline gene, which may arise from a read error. The chain couples TRBV7-6 to TRBJ1-4; D unclear. CDR3 length: 15 amino acids. CDR1 and CDR2 (germline): SGHVS, FNYEAQ. CDR3 amino acids: CVSSLGHTTNEKLFF. In nucleotides, the CDR3 is TGTGTCAGCAGCTTAGGGCACACAACTAATGAAAAACTGTTTTTT.

The sample holds a few counts of this clonotype. The chain carries TRBV2 and TRBJ1-1, with D hard to call. CDR3 length: 14 residues. Germline V gene sequence: CDR1 SNHLY, CDR2 FYNNEI. The V end lost 10 bases, the J end lost 2 bases, and 17 bases lay between the germline ends. Written as DNA, the CDR3 is TGTGCCAACCCCGACACCCCGGGAAACACTGAAGCTTTCTTT. Its translation: CANPDTPGNTEAFF.

This clonotype has just a few counts. This sequence joins TRBV6-5 and TRBJ1-4, with unresolved D. The CDR3 has 17 residues. V gave up 0 bases and J gave up 0 bases, with 11 bases separating them. Germline lookup yields CDR1 MNHEY and CDR2 SVGAGI. The CDR3 nucleotides are TGTGCCAGCAGTTACTCGATTTTAACCGCAACTAATGAAAAACTGTTTTTT. Encoded protein: CASSYSILTATNEKLFF.

This clonotype was detected only a few times. The V call is TRBV7-9, the J call TRBJ1-5; D ambiguous. In germline, CDR1 is SEHNR, CDR2 FQNEAQ (reference sequence). The V gene lost 5 bases and the J gene lost 3 bases, with 8 bases spanning the gap. The CDR3 sequence is 13 residues long. DNA of the CDR3: TGTGCCAGCAGCCCCGACCCCAATCAGCCCCAGCATTTT. This sequence encodes CASSPDPNQPQHF.

This clonotype was picked up a small number of times. This chain links TRBV7-9 with TRBJ2-7; D perhaps matches TRBD1 (5 bases). This CDR3 is built from 12 residues. Germline CDR1 SEHNR, CDR2 FQNEAQ (reference sequence). Trimming cost V 3 bases and J 5 bases, with 8 bases left between them. Written as DNA, the CDR3 is TGTGCCAGCAGCTTTAGGGGCAACGAGCAGTACTTC. Amino acid sequence: CASSFRGNEQYF.

This chain uses TRBV2 with TRBJ2-1; 11 nucleotides align to TRBD2. The CDR3 has 14 amino acids. Germline V gene sequence: CDR1 SNHLY, CDR2 FYNNEI. Germline trimming cut 8 bases from V and 3 bases from J; bases unmatched to any gene: 3. CDR3 DNA sequence: TGTGCCAGCGGGACTAGCGGCTACTACAATGAGCAGTTCTTC. Protein sequence: CASGTSGYYNEQFF.

This clonotype was counted between two and nine times. The rearrangement links TRBV29-1 to TRBJ2-1, with D hard to call. Germline assignment: CDR1 SQVTM and CDR2 ANQGSEA. The CDR3 contains 12 residues. Trimming stripped 2 bases from V and 6 bases from J, with 8 bases between. CDR3 DNA sequence: TGCAGCGTTGAAATTAGGTTCAATGAGCAGTTCTTC. Protein: CSVEIRFNEQFF.

The V gene is TRBV7-2, the J gene TRBJ1-4, with D possibly being TRBD1 (5 bases). CDR3 size: 14 residues. V gave up 4 bases and J gave up 4 bases, with 10 bases separating them. Germline V gene data show CDR1 as SGHTA and CDR2 as FQGNSA. The DNA for the CDR3 is TGTGCCAGCAGCTCGGGACTGTTTAATGAAAAACTGTTTTTT. This encodes CASSSGLFNEKLFF.

In its sample, this clonotype was seen many times. J is TRBJ2-5 and V is TRBV11-2, with 9 bases that match TRBD2. The CDR3 sequence is 15 residues long. V shed 2 bases and J 5 bases; nucleotides not matched to a gene: 6. In germline, CDR1 is SGHAT, CDR2 FQNNGV. The CDR3 nucleotides read TGTGCCAGCAGCTTAAGTGCGGGGGGGCGGGAGACCCAGTACTTC. This codes for CASSLSAGGRETQYF.

The rearrangement links TRBV27 to TRBJ2-1; the D is unclear. V was cut by 0 bases and J by 0 bases, with 6 bases left in between. There are 15 residues in the CDR3. Germline V gives CDR1 MNHEY, CDR2 SMNVEV (reference sequence). The CDR3 DNA reads as TGTGCCAGCAGTTTATCGTCTTACTCCTACAATGAGCAGTTCTTC. It specifies CASSLSSYSYNEQFF.

About this clonotype: This clone may be a read error of a much larger clone one base away. The J gene is TRBJ2-7, the V gene TRBV11-2; 7 bases agree with TRBD1. This CDR3 contains 13 residues. CDR1 is SGHAT, CDR2 FQNNGV, per germline. J gave up 3 bases and V 5 bases, and 4 bases lay outside the gene matches. CDR3 nucleotides: TGTGCCAGCAGCCCCGGACAGGACTACGAGCAGTACGTC. Protein product: CASSPGQDYEQYV.

The V call is TRBV4-1, the J call TRBJ1-1, with 7 bases aligning to TRBD1. This CDR3 spans 14 amino acids. Germline values: CDR1 MGHRA, CDR2 YSYEKL. Germline trimming cut 5 bases from V and 4 bases from J; bases unmatched to any gene: 7. The CDR3 nucleotides read TGCGCCAGCAGCGAGACAGGGAGGGGCACTGAAGCTTTCTTT. As protein: CASSETGRGTEAFF.

CDR3 in DNA: TGTGCCATCAGTGAGTCTGAAACCCTCCAAGAGACCCAGTACTTC. Its protein is CAISESETLQETQYF. The chain recombines TRBV10-3 with TRBJ2-5; no definite D call. Germline V gene sequence: CDR1 ENHRY, CDR2 SYGVKD. Trimming took off 0 bases at V and 1 base at J, with 9 bases between the two ends. This CDR3 spans 15 amino acids.

The table lists this clonotype with a few counts. The rearrangement uses TRBV12-5 and TRBJ1-1; unclear D gene. The length of the CDR3 is 12 residues. Germline loops: CDR1 LGHNT, CDR2 FRNRAP. Trimming left V 7 bases short and J 7 bases short, with 13 bases between. CDR3 residues: CASASGGLEAFF. The CDR3 nucleotides read TGTGCTAGTGCCTCGGGTGGGCTTGAAGCTTTCTTT.

This clonotype has at least ten counts. The chain employs TRBV7-8 and TRBJ2-7; TRBD2 agrees at 8 bases. Losses at the gene ends were 3 bases for V and 7 bases for J; bases not matched to a gene: 17. This CDR3 comprises 17 residues. Per germline, CDR1 SGHVS and CDR2 FQNEAQ. DNA for the CDR3: TGTGCCAGCAGCTTGAAGCGAACGGGACTAGTATCGGGTGAGCAGTACTTC. Residues: CASSLKRTGLVSGEQYF.

The chain carries TRBV20-1 and TRBJ2-7; either TRBD1 or TRBD2 may supply D (5 bases each). The CDR3 has 13 amino acids. V was shortened by 0 bases and J by 6 bases, with 12 bases between the two germline ends. Per germline, CDR1 DFQATT and CDR2 SNEGSKA (reference sequence). DNA for the CDR3: TGCAGTGCTAGAGATTGGGGGTCCGGCGAGCAGTACTTC. Its protein is CSARDWGSGEQYF.

This chain links TRBV27 with TRBJ2-7; 9 nucleotides align to TRBD1. The CDR3 contains 15 residues. J was trimmed by 0 bases and V by 6 bases; bases with no gene match: 6. Per germline, CDR1 MNHEY and CDR2 SMNVEV (reference sequence). CDR3: CASRPGQGASYEQYV. DNA of the CDR3: TGTGCCAGCAGACCGGGACAGGGCGCCTCCTACGAGCAGTACGTC.

In its sample, this clonotype was seen a few times. The chain uses TRBV6-6 and TRBJ2-3, with 8 bases fitting TRBD2. Germline assignment: CDR1 MNHNY and CDR2 SVGAGI (reference sequence). The J segment lost 6 bases and the V segment lost 0 bases, leaving 17 bases of the junction unmatched. The CDR3 totals 19 residues. The CDR3 sequence is CASSYSNSGGLSSGDTQYF. The CDR3, as DNA: TGTGCCAGCAGTTACTCGAACAGCGGGGGCCTCTCTTCTGGGGATACGCAGTATTTT.

The chain uses TRBV5-1 and TRBJ2-7, with D unclear. The CDR3 covers 11 residues. V dropped 6 bases and J dropped 3 bases, with 7 bases sitting between them. Germline CDR1 and CDR2: SGHRS and YFSETQ. CDR3 sequence reads: CASKANYEQYF. The CDR3 region has the DNA TGCGCCAGCAAGGCCAACTACGAGCAGTACTTC.

This clonotype was seen ten or more times. The V call is TRBV7-2, the J call TRBJ2-1; TRBD1 is a possible D gene (6 bases). Trimming left V 1 base short and J 4 bases short, with 26 bases between. The germline V gene has CDR1 SGHTA and CDR2 FQGNSA. This CDR3 comprises 20 residues. CDR3 region: CASSLVVGTLVPSPYNEQFF. The DNA of the CDR3 is TGTGCCAGCAGCTTAGTAGTTGGGACACTGGTCCCTTCACCTTACAATGAGCAGTTCTTC.

This chain joins TRBV18 and TRBJ1-2; 7 bases are shared with TRBD1. The germline V gene has CDR1 KGHSH and CDR2 LQKENI. The CDR3 loop spans 20 amino acids. V shed 0 bases, J shed 4 bases, and the junction held 20 bases outside the gene matches. DNA for the CDR3: TGTGCCAGCTCACCACCCCGCGGTCGGCTCCGACAGGGTCTCCCCTATGGCTACACCTTC. The encoded protein is CASSPPRGRLRQGLPYGYTF.

Only a few counts were recorded for this clonotype. The chain is built from TRBV11-1 and TRBJ2-1; no reliable D call. V was pared by 1 base and J by 10 bases, with 26 bases between. The germline V gene has CDR1 SGHAT and CDR2 FQDESV (reference sequence). The length of the CDR3 is 18 residues. The CDR3: CASSLGGSYYSPSSEQFF. The DNA of the CDR3 is TGTGCCAGCAGCTTAGGAGGTAGCTACTATTCTCCCTCGTCGGAGCAGTTCTTC. The variable domain in full, with the rest retrieved from reference TRBV11-1 and TRBJ2-1, is EAEVAQSPRYKITEKSQAVAFWCDPISGHATLYWYRQILGQGPELLVQFQDESVVDDSQLPKDRFSAERLKGVDSTLKIQPAELGDSAMYLCASSLGGSYYSPSSEQFFGPGTRLTVL.